The 29 T cell receptor beta chains presented below share a single source sample, sequenced in a study of blood T cell repertoires in COVID-19. Assay: immunoSEQ multiplex PCR; the TCRdb copy retains only in-frame clones and omits some. Of roughly 260,000 clones listed, approximately 79% are singletons. Sequenced material: peripheral blood. The receptors were gathered from a woman older than 75 with active or convalescent COVID-19.

This rearrangement joins TRBV5-1 to TRBJ2-1; 8 bases agree with TRBD2. The trim removed 0 bases at V and 0 bases at J, leaving 2 bases unmatched. Germline-derived CDR1 and CDR2 are SGHRS and YFSETQ. CDR3 length: 16 residues. In nucleotides, the CDR3 is TGCGCCAGCAGCTTGGGCGGACTAGCCTCCTACAATGAGCAGTTCTTC. As protein: CASSLGGLASYNEQFF.

V usage is TRBV27 and J usage is TRBJ2-5, with D maybe TRBD1 (6 bases). Germline loops: CDR1 MNHEY, CDR2 SMNVEV (reference sequence). With 5 bases removed from V and 4 bases from J, the gap between germline ends came to 17 bases. This CDR3 contains 15 residues. This CDR3 reads CASSPPGTRGETQYF. As DNA, the CDR3 is TGTGCCAGCAGTCCTCCCGGGACACGGGGAGAGACCCAGTACTTC.

This clone was picked up many times. The chain recombines TRBV2 with TRBJ1-3; tentative D call: TRBD1 (5 bases). V shed 5 bases and J shed 2 bases, with 13 bases lying between them. CDR1 and CDR2 from the germline V gene are SNHLY and FYNNEI. The CDR3 runs 15 residues. CDR3 coding DNA: TGTGCCAGCAGTAGTCTGACAGCTACTGGAAACACCATATATTTT. Amino acid sequence: CASSSLTATGNTIYF.

The chain uses TRBV19 and TRBJ2-1; 12 nucleotides agree with TRBD1. The CDR3 is 17 amino acids. Germline CDR1 LNHDA, CDR2 SQIVND (reference sequence). V lost 5 bases and J lost 7; bases outside the gene matches: 12. Here the CDR3 DNA reads TGTGCCAGTAGTGCAACATCCGGGACAGGGGGCCGGAATGAGCAGTTCTTC. This gives the protein CASSATSGTGGRNEQFF.

The chain combines TRBV7-6 with TRBJ2-4, with 8 nucleotides matching TRBD1. This CDR3 has 17 amino acids. The V gene end was trimmed by 1 base and the J gene end by 1 base; junction bases not matched to a gene: 6. CDR1 is SGHVS, CDR2 FNYEAQ, per germline. CDR3 DNA sequence: TGTGCCAGCAGCTTAGATGCAGGGGGCTTCGCCAAAAACATTCAGTACTTC. This codes for CASSLDAGGFAKNIQYF.

This clone was seen a few times. Other DNA sequences within the sample encode an identical CDR3. The rearrangement links TRBV5-1 to TRBJ1-2; no clear D gene. V was clipped by 0 bases and J by 0 bases, with 9 bases between them. This CDR3 is 15 amino acids long. Germline lookup yields CDR1 SGHRS and CDR2 YFSETQ. The CDR3 nucleotides read TGCGCCAGCAGCTTGGGTCAGGCCCCTAACTATGGCTACACCTTC. Amino acids: CASSLGQAPNYGYTF.

V and J are TRBV6-2 or TRBV6-3 and TRBJ1-2, with 7 bases that match TRBD1. CDR1 and CDR2 (germline): MNHEY, SVGEGT. Trimming took 6 bases from V and 7 from J; bases not matched to a gene: 14. This CDR3 contains 15 residues. In DNA, the CDR3 is TGTGCCAGCAGCGATCCGGGACAGACACTTTTTGGCTACACCTTC. Protein sequence: CASSDPGQTLFGYTF.

The V call is TRBV28, the J call TRBJ2-2; D remains ambiguous. CDR3 length equals 14 residues. The germline V and J ends were trimmed by 1 base and 3 bases, with 6 bases remaining between them. Germline V gene sequence: CDR1 MDHEN, CDR2 SYDVKM. In DNA, the CDR3 is TGTGCCAGCAGTTTATCCCCTGACACCGGGGAGCTGTTTTTT. Translated, it gives CASSLSPDTGELFF.

The gene calls are TRBV20-1 and TRBJ2-5, with 7 bases identical to TRBD2. Germline V gene sequence: CDR1 DFQATT, CDR2 SNEGSKA (reference sequence). The CDR3 has 14 residues. The chain's CDR3 is CRASTGTTQETQYF. Here the CDR3 DNA reads TGCAGGGCCAGTACCGGGACTACACAAGAGACCCAGTACTTC.

V usage is TRBV5-5 and J usage is TRBJ1-2; the match to TRBD1 covers 9 bases. Germline loops: CDR1 SGHKS, CDR2 YYEKEE (reference sequence). After removal of 0 bases from V and 3 bases from J, the junction contained 3 bases not matched to a gene. The CDR3 is made up of 15 amino acids. CDR3 nucleotide sequence: TGTGCCAGCAGCTTGGGACAGGGGGTAGACTATGGCTACACCTTC. Amino acid sequence: CASSLGQGVDYGYTF.

The rearrangement uses TRBV6-6 and TRBJ1-6; D may be TRBD1 (6 bases). The germline V gene has CDR1 MNHNY and CDR2 SVGAGI (reference sequence). V was cut by 6 bases and J by 3 bases, with 27 bases left in between. This CDR3 is built from 20 residues. The CDR3 is CASSDPLLGQITLYNSPLHF. CDR3 sequence (DNA): TGTGCCAGCAGCGACCCCCTCCTCGGACAGATAACCCTCTATAATTCACCCCTCCACTTT.

V is TRBV27 and J is TRBJ1-1; 8 nucleotides match TRBD1. Per germline, CDR1 MNHEY and CDR2 SMNVEV (reference sequence). This CDR3 contains 14 residues. The trim removed 7 bases at V and 4 bases at J, leaving 8 bases unmatched. The DNA for the CDR3 is TGTGCCAGCACCCCCACAGGGGGGACCACTGAAGCTTTCTTT. Translation: CASTPTGGTTEAFF.

The V gene is TRBV24-1, the J gene TRBJ2-1, with 8 nucleotides matching TRBD2. V lost 6 bases, J lost 4 bases, and 7 bases stayed unmatched. The CDR3 loop spans 15 amino acids. Germline lookup yields CDR1 KGHDR and CDR2 SFDVKD. DNA of the CDR3: TGTGCCACCAGTTCTCTAGCGGGCGTTTACAATGAGCAGTTCTTC. Translated: CATSSLAGVYNEQFF.

The chain combines TRBV3-1 (or the pseudogene TRBV3-2) with TRBJ2-5; 9 bases fit TRBD2. Trimming took 6 bases from V and 5 from J; bases not matched to a gene: 13. The CDR3 covers 16 residues. CDR1 is LGHDT and CDR2 is YNNKEL in the germline V gene (reference sequence). The CDR3 region is CASSSGRKNFVETQYF. DNA of the CDR3: TGTGCCAGCAGTAGCGGGAGAAAGAATTTTGTTGAGACCCAGTACTTC.

This clone has only a few counts. The chain links TRBV6-5 to TRBJ1-2; TRBD1 is a possible D gene (5 bases). Germline CDR1 and CDR2: MNHEY and SVGAGI. Trimming removed 7 bases at V and 6 bases at J, with 18 bases between. The CDR3 sequence is 14 residues long. Written as DNA, the CDR3 is TGTGCCAGCACGATGGGGGGTCCCCTAGATGGCTACACCTTC. Translating gives CASTMGGPLDGYTF.

The chain joins TRBV12-1 to TRBJ2-1; the tabulated D call, TRBD2, remains unverified against the DNA. TRBV12-1 is an annotated pseudogene. This CDR3 is 16 amino acids long. For the CDR3, the DNA is TGTGCCAGCAGCTTTGGCGGGCTAAGCTCCTACAATGAGCAGTTCTTC. Protein: CASSFGGLSSYNEQFF.

CDR3 DNA: TGCGCCAGCAGCCACCCCCAGCGGGGGGCCTCCGGGGAGACCCAGTACTTC. Its protein is CASSHPQRGASGETQYF. The chain carries TRBV4-1 and TRBJ2-5; 9 nucleotides line up with TRBD2. Germline CDR1 MGHRA, CDR2 YSYEKL. CDR3 length equals 17 residues. The J segment lost 5 bases and the V segment lost 3 bases, leaving 13 bases of the junction unmatched.

The rearrangement uses TRBV7-8 and TRBJ1-5; unclear D gene. V gave up 6 bases and J gave up 2 bases, with 14 bases separating them. CDR1 and CDR2 (germline): SGHVS, FQNEAQ. The CDR3 covers 15 residues. The CDR3 region is CASSQYGDGNQPQHF. In nucleotides, the CDR3 is TGTGCCAGCAGTCAATACGGGGATGGCAATCAGCCCCAGCATTTT. The variable domain in full, with the rest retrieved from reference TRBV7-8 and TRBJ1-5, is GAGVSQSPRYKVAKRGQDVALRCDPISGHVSLFWYQQALGQGPEFLTYFQNEAQLDKSGLPSDRFFAERPEGSVSTLKIQRTQQEDSAVYLCASSQYGDGNQPQHFGDGTRLSIL.

The genes are TRBV5-1 and TRBJ1-1, with 9 positions matching TRBD1. Germline CDR1 and CDR2: SGHRS and YFSETQ. This CDR3 region has 13 residues. V was pared by 4 bases and J by 7 bases, with 5 bases of the junction left unmatched. The CDR3 nucleotides are TGCGCCAGCAGCCCGGGACAGGGACGTGAAGCTTTCTTT. It specifies CASSPGQGREAFF.

This clone was seen more than once but under ten times. The chain employs TRBV4-1 and TRBJ2-7; possible D gene TRBD2, 6 bases. The CDR3 runs to 15 residues. V dropped 1 base and J dropped 0 bases, with 10 bases sitting between them. Germline lookup yields CDR1 MGHRA and CDR2 YSYEKL. The CDR3 loop is CASSQVRTTSYEQYF. In DNA, the CDR3 is TGCGCCAGCAGCCAAGTTAGGACTACCTCCTACGAGCAGTACTTC.

V gene TRBV7-8 combines with J gene TRBJ2-3; no reliable D call. The V end was cut by 2 bases, the J end by 1 base, with 7 bases between. The CDR3 is 14 amino acids. Germline V gene sequence: CDR1 SGHVS, CDR2 FQNEAQ. The CDR3, as DNA: TGTGCCAGCAGCTTAAACTATGGCACAGATACGCAGTATTTT. Amino acids: CASSLNYGTDTQYF.

The V gene is TRBV6-5, the J gene TRBJ2-7; D is uncertain. The CDR3 length is 14 residues. The germline V gene encodes CDR1 MNHEY and CDR2 SVGAGI. The germline V and J ends were trimmed by 0 bases and 3 bases, with 9 bases remaining between them. The CDR3 here is CASSYSPGNYEQYF. The CDR3 nucleotides read TGTGCCAGCAGTTACTCGCCAGGCAACTACGAGCAGTACTTC.

The chain couples TRBV6-4 to TRBJ2-1, with a weak D call TRBD2 (6 bases). Germline CDR1 is MRHNA and CDR2 is SNTAGT. The V end was cut by 5 bases, the J end by 0 bases, with 14 bases between. The CDR3 contains 16 residues. This chain's CDR3 is CASSPRRGSSYNEQFF. The CDR3, as DNA: TGTGCCAGCAGTCCCCGGCGGGGAAGCTCCTACAATGAGCAGTTCTTC.

The V and J genes are TRBV19 and TRBJ1-5, with no clear D. Germline V gives CDR1 LNHDA, CDR2 SQIVND (reference sequence). V was clipped by 3 bases and J by 2 bases, with 14 bases between them. The CDR3 is 16 amino acids. This chain's CDR3 is CASSMDLSGGNQPQHF. The CDR3 nucleotides are TGTGCCAGTAGTATGGATCTCTCCGGGGGCAATCAGCCCCAGCATTTT.

Concerning this clone: This same CDR3 is encoded by further DNA sequences in the sample. V usage is TRBV6-1 and J usage is TRBJ1-6, with 8 bases that match TRBD1. V was pared by 0 bases and J by 6 bases, with 1 base of the junction left unmatched. The length of the CDR3 is 15 residues. The germline V gene has CDR1 MNHNS and CDR2 SASEGT. CDR3 DNA: TGTGCCAGCAGTGAAGCAGGACAGGGTAATTCACCCCTCCACTTT. Protein: CASSEAGQGNSPLHF.

This clone was counted a single time. V and J are TRBV2 and TRBJ1-2; D might be TRBD1 (6 bases). The CDR3 totals 15 residues. The V and J ends lost 6 bases and 2 bases respectively, with 16 bases between them. Germline values: CDR1 SNHLY, CDR2 FYNNEI. The CDR3 DNA follows: TGTGCCAGCAGCCTAGGACGGGGGGCCAACTATGGCTACACCTTC. Translated: CASSLGRGANYGYTF.

A single count supports this clone. Here the CDR3 DNA reads TGCGCCAGCAGCCAAGATAAGAGCGGGAGCCGGGCCGGGGAGCTGTTTTTT. Its protein is CASSQDKSGSRAGELFF. V gene TRBV4-1 combines with J gene TRBJ2-2; 8 positions match TRBD2. With 0 bases clipped from V and 6 bases from J, the junction kept 9 bases outside the gene matches. The germline gives CDR1 MGHRA, CDR2 YSYEKL. The CDR3 sequence is 17 residues long.

The chain couples TRBV6-5 to TRBJ2-2; TRBD2 aligns across 14 bases. The length of the CDR3 is 15 residues. Germline CDR1 reads MNHEY; CDR2 reads SVGAGI. The V gene end was trimmed by 7 bases and the J gene end by 10 bases; junction bases not matched to a gene: 8. The CDR3 here is CASMTSGRGFEELFF. As DNA, the CDR3 is TGTGCCAGCATGACTAGCGGGAGGGGGTTCGAGGAGCTGTTTTTT.

This chain joins TRBV12-3 or TRBV12-4 and TRBJ1-2; D might be TRBD1 (5 bases). The CDR3 spans 13 residues. Trimming shortened V by 4 bases and J by 4 bases, and 10 bases separated the two germline ends. CDR3 sequence (DNA): TGTGCCAGCAGTTCGCTTAGGGGCTATGGCTACACCTTC. Protein product: CASSSLRGYGYTF.